The 29 T cell receptor beta chains in this list originate from one sample, sequenced in a study of radiotherapy plus CTLA-4 blockade in lung cancer. TCRdb's copy holds only in-frame clones and misses some; the assay was immunoSEQ multiplex PCR. The sample records about 73,000 clones, around 86% being singletons. This sample comprised peripheral blood, obtained from a patient treated with radiotherapy plus ipilimumab. All receptors derive from a human donor with non-small cell lung cancer that progressed on radiotherapy plus ipilimumab.

The J gene is TRBJ1-1, the V gene TRBV5-1; no firm D call. Trimming pared 4 bases from V and 5 bases from J, leaving 9 bases between. In germline, CDR1 is SGHRS, CDR2 YFSETQ. The CDR3 is 12 residues long. The CDR3 sequence: CASSDGRTEAFF. CDR3 in DNA: TGCGCCAGCAGCGACGGACGGACTGAAGCTTTCTTT.

V gene TRBV7-3 combines with J gene TRBJ2-5; D is ambiguous. The CDR3 contains 14 residues. Germline V lookup: CDR1 SGHTA, CDR2 FQGTGA. V lost 2 bases and J 5 bases, leaving 12 bases between the germline ends. The CDR3 here is CASSLGDGWETQYF. The CDR3, as DNA: TGTGCCAGCAGCTTAGGTGACGGGTGGGAGACCCAGTACTTC.

This clone was seen a few times. The rearrangement links TRBV29-1 to TRBJ1-1, with D hard to call. Trimming stripped 2 bases from V and 10 bases from J, with 11 bases between. CDR3 length equals 11 residues. CDR1 is SQVTM and CDR2 is ANQGSEA in the germline V gene. CDR3 loop: CSVETRTLAFF. The DNA for the CDR3 is TGCAGCGTTGAAACCAGGACGCTAGCTTTCTTT. Drawing the rest from reference TRBV29-1 and TRBJ1-1, the complete variable domain is SAVISQKPSRDICQRGTSLTIQCQVDSQVTMMFWYRQQPGQSLTLIATANQGSEATYESGFVIDKFPISRPNLTFSTLTVSNMSPEDSSIYLCSVETRTLAFFGQGTRLTVV.

This clone occurred once. The chain employs TRBV5-1 and TRBJ2-1; no reliable D call. V shed 0 bases and J shed 5 bases, with 9 bases lying between them. CDR3 size: 14 residues. Germline loops: CDR1 SGHRS, CDR2 YFSETQ. In DNA, the CDR3 is TGCGCCAGCAGCTTGGAAGGACCCCACAATGAGCAGTTCTTC. Encoded protein: CASSLEGPHNEQFF.

The genes are TRBV30 and TRBJ2-2, with D tentatively TRBD1 or TRBD2 (6 bases each). The CDR3 spans 13 residues. V lost 5 bases to trimming and J lost 6 bases, with 13 bases between them. Germline V gene lookup returns CDR1 GTSNPN and CDR2 SVGIG (reference sequence). CDR3 loop: CAWSTGAPGELFF. The CDR3 coding sequence is TGTGCCTGGTCTACGGGGGCGCCCGGGGAGCTGTTTTTT. The full variable domain, completed using reference TRBV30 and TRBJ2-2, is SQTIHQWPATLVQPVGSPLSLECTVEGTSNPNLYWYRQAAGRGLQLLFYSVGIGQISSEVPQNLSASRPQDRQFILSSKKLLLSDSGFYLCAWSTGAPGELFFGEGSRLTVL.

V gene TRBV7-8 combines with J gene TRBJ1-2; possible D gene TRBD1, 5 bases. V gave up 1 base and J gave up 1 base, with 10 bases separating them. CDR1 and CDR2 (germline): SGHVS, FQNEAQ. The CDR3 consists of 15 residues. CDR3 nucleotide sequence: TGTGCCAGCAGCTTAGTGTCAGGGAATAACTATGGCTACACCTTC. This translates into CASSLVSGNNYGYTF.

This chain connects TRBV5-1 to TRBJ1-2; perhaps TRBD1 as D (5 bases). CDR3 length equals 15 residues. The V and J ends lost 0 bases and 1 base respectively, with 10 bases between them. The germline V gene has CDR1 SGHRS and CDR2 YFSETQ. The CDR3 nucleotides read TGCGCCAGCAGCTTGGTGCAGGGCGTTAACTATGGCTACACCTTC. This encodes CASSLVQGVNYGYTF.

V is TRBV5-4 and J is TRBJ2-1; 15 bases agree with TRBD2. The junction had 9 bases not matched to a gene; V was cut back by 1 base and J by 13 bases. Germline lookup yields CDR1 SGHNT and CDR2 YYREEE (reference sequence). This CDR3 has 16 amino acids. DNA of the CDR3: TGTGCCAGCAGCTTGCAAGCGGGACTAGCGGGAGGACCACAGTTCTTC. It translates to CASSLQAGLAGGPQFF. Based on the CDR3 plus reference TRBV5-4 and TRBJ2-1, the full variable domain is ETGVTQSPTHLIKTRGQQVTLRCSSQSGHNTVSWYQQALGQGPQFIFQYYREEENGRGNFPPRFSGLQFPNYSSELNVNALELDDSALYLCASSLQAGLAGGPQFFGPGTRLTVL.

The V call is TRBV28, the J call TRBJ1-2; no reliable D call. The germline V and J ends were trimmed by 3 bases and 5 bases, with 10 bases remaining between them. The CDR3 contains 13 residues. Germline loops: CDR1 MDHEN, CDR2 SYDVKM. CDR3 protein: CASSLPRGYGYTF. In DNA form, the CDR3 reads TGTGCCAGCAGTTTGCCCCGCGGGTATGGCTACACCTTC.

The rearrangement uses TRBV9 and TRBJ2-3, with 10 bases lining up with TRBD2. Germline-derived CDR1 and CDR2 are SGDLS and YYNGEE. Trimming at V came to 4 bases and at J to 3 bases, leaving 5 bases not matched to a gene. The CDR3 contains 15 residues. The CDR3 bases are TGTGCCAGCAGCAACATAGCGGGAGGAACAGATACGCAGTATTTT. Its translation: CASSNIAGGTDTQYF.

The chain combines TRBV5-1 with TRBJ2-5, with TRBD2 matching 11 bases. The CDR3 totals 16 residues. With 1 base clipped from V and 3 bases from J, the junction kept 5 bases outside the gene matches. Germline V gives CDR1 SGHRS, CDR2 YFSETQ. The CDR3 loop is CASSLRGTSGKETQYF. The CDR3 coding sequence is TGCGCCAGCAGCTTGCGCGGGACTAGCGGAAAAGAGACCCAGTACTTC.

The CDR3 DNA follows: TGTGCCAGAAGGGGAGAGACTAGCGGGAGTTTCTACGAGCAGTACGTC. It specifies CARRGETSGSFYEQYV. The chain joins TRBV5-3 to TRBJ2-7, with 12 positions matching TRBD2. TRBV5-3 is classed as an ORF, of uncertain function. V shed 5 bases, J shed 3 bases, and the junction held 9 bases outside the gene matches. The CDR3 sequence is 16 residues long.

This rearrangement joins TRBV5-1 to TRBJ2-7, with D maybe TRBD1 (5 bases). V was trimmed by 4 bases and J by 2 bases, leaving 10 bases between them. Germline CDR1 is SGHRS and CDR2 is YFSETQ. The CDR3 sequence is 13 residues long. The CDR3 spells CASSPDNTYEQYF. The CDR3 bases are TGCGCCAGCAGCCCGGACAATACCTACGAGCAGTACTTC.

The gene calls are TRBV28 and TRBJ2-1; D is unresolved. CDR1 is MDHEN, CDR2 SYDVKM, per germline. This CDR3 is built from 13 residues. Trimming left V 3 bases short and J 3 bases short, with 6 bases between. DNA for the CDR3: TGTGCCAGCAGTTTGCCGGTCTACAATGAGCAGTTCTTC. This sequence encodes CASSLPVYNEQFF.

This chain connects TRBV15 to TRBJ2-7; unclear D gene. The V gene lost 4 bases and the J gene lost 3 bases, with 19 bases spanning the gap. The CDR3 contains 16 residues. In germline, CDR1 is LNHNV, CDR2 YYDKDF (reference sequence). This CDR3 reads CATSTSLICVVYEQYV. Here the CDR3 DNA reads TGTGCCACCAGCACTTCTTTAATTTGCGTTGTCTACGAGCAGTACGTC.

CDR3 loop: CASSLVGIQETQYF. The CDR3 nucleotides are TGTGCCAGCAGCTTGGTCGGCATCCAAGAGACCCAGTACTTC. The chain combines TRBV5-8 with TRBJ2-5; D remains ambiguous. CDR3 size: 14 residues. Germline assignment: CDR1 SGHTS and CDR2 YDEGEE. The germline V and J ends were trimmed by 0 bases and 1 base, with 7 bases remaining between them.

V is TRBV6-1 and J is TRBJ2-7, with D uncertain. Germline CDR1 MNHNS, CDR2 SASEGT. The CDR3 runs to 12 residues. V lost 6 bases and J lost 4, with 10 bases in between. CDR3 protein: CASSSGLYEQYV. As DNA, the CDR3 is TGTGCCAGCAGCTCAGGCCTATACGAGCAGTACGTC.

The J gene is TRBJ1-3, the V gene TRBV28; no clear D gene. The CDR3 runs to 15 residues. Germline V gives CDR1 MDHEN, CDR2 SYDVKM. Trimming pared 5 bases from V and 1 base from J, leaving 12 bases between. The CDR3: CASSEKTASGNTIYF. In nucleotides, the CDR3 is TGTGCCAGCAGTGAGAAGACGGCGTCTGGAAACACCATATATTTT.

The chain has TRBV10-3 and TRBJ2-1; TRBD1 matches at 8 bases. CDR3 size: 12 residues. J gave up 10 bases and V 5 bases, and 4 bases lay outside the gene matches. From germline, CDR1 is ENHRY and CDR2 SYGVKD. The CDR3 DNA sequence: TGTGCCATCAGTCCGGACAGGGCGGAGCAGTTCTTC. Translated, it gives CAISPDRAEQFF.

The rearrangement joins TRBV5-4 to TRBJ2-2; 9 nucleotides align to TRBD2. This CDR3 contains 15 residues. Per the germline V gene, CDR1 is SGHNT and CDR2 is YYREEE (reference sequence). With V trimmed by 5 bases and J by 1 base, 3 bases remained unmatched. DNA for the CDR3: TGTGCCAGCAGGGTAGCGGGAGTGAACACCGGGGAGCTGTTTTTT. As protein: CASRVAGVNTGELFF.

This clone was recorded only once. The rearrangement uses TRBV6-5 and TRBJ2-3; TRBD2 aligns across 14 bases. CDR1 and CDR2 (germline): MNHEY, SVGAGI. V was clipped by 4 bases and J by 5 bases; unmatched bases: 2. CDR3 size: 15 residues. The CDR3: CASSFGLAGGDTQYF. CDR3 nucleotide sequence: TGTGCCAGCAGTTTCGGACTAGCGGGAGGAGATACGCAGTATTTT.

The chain links TRBV10-3 to TRBJ2-1, with D unresolved. The CDR3 consists of 14 residues. Trimming stripped 8 bases from V and 5 bases from J, with 16 bases between. Germline CDR1 reads ENHRY; CDR2 reads SYGVKD. In nucleotides, the CDR3 is TGTGCCATCCAAAACGCGCTGTCGGACAATGAGCAGTTCTTC. It codes for CAIQNALSDNEQFF.

The chain is built from TRBV19 and TRBJ1-5; D is possibly TRBD1 (5 bases). The length of the CDR3 is 16 residues. The germline V gene has CDR1 LNHDA and CDR2 SQIVND (reference sequence). V lost 4 bases and J 0 bases, leaving 13 bases between the germline ends. The CDR3 is CASSTSTGNSNQPQHF. The CDR3 bases are TGTGCCAGTAGTACATCCACAGGAAATAGCAATCAGCCCCAGCATTTT.

This chain joins TRBV6-5 and TRBJ2-7, with D perhaps TRBD2 (5 bases). The germline V and J ends were trimmed by 4 bases and 4 bases, with 20 bases remaining between them. The germline V gene encodes CDR1 MNHEY and CDR2 SVGAGI. This CDR3 region has 16 residues. CDR3 sequence: CASSSFGSGSFYEQYF. The CDR3 coding sequence is TGTGCCAGCAGTTCTTTCGGATCGGGGTCTTTTTACGAGCAGTACTTC.

This clone was counted a few times. The chain is built from TRBV30 and TRBJ2-1, with D tentatively TRBD1 or TRBD2 (6 bases each). CDR1 is GTSNPN, CDR2 SVGIG, per germline (reference sequence). The V end lost 2 bases, the J end lost 8 bases, and 13 bases lay between the germline ends. This CDR3 is built from 13 residues. The CDR3 spells CAWSLVGGDEQFF. The DNA of the CDR3 is TGTGCCTGGAGTCTCGTGGGGGGCGATGAGCAGTTCTTC.

V gene TRBV7-6 combines with J gene TRBJ2-1; 10 positions agree with TRBD2. The CDR3 has 17 residues. J was trimmed by 7 bases and V by 2 bases; bases with no gene match: 11. Germline values: CDR1 SGHVS, CDR2 FNYEAQ. CDR3 amino acids: CASSLLLAGLTGNEQFF. The DNA for the CDR3 is TGTGCCAGCAGCTTATTACTAGCGGGATTAACGGGGAATGAGCAGTTCTTC.

The V gene is TRBV27, the J gene TRBJ2-1, with 7 positions matching TRBD2. This CDR3 contains 20 residues. The ends lost 5 bases at V and 3 bases at J; junction bases unmatched: 22. Germline lookup yields CDR1 MNHEY and CDR2 SMNVEV (reference sequence). Here the CDR3 reads CASSPLDGTILREIYNEQFF. Written as DNA, the CDR3 is TGTGCCAGCAGTCCACTAGATGGGACTATCCTCCGAGAAATCTACAATGAGCAGTTCTTC.

This clone has a handful of counts. This chain joins TRBV18 and TRBJ1-4; D not certain. Trimming stripped 6 bases from V and 8 bases from J, with 13 bases between. The CDR3 covers 13 residues. CDR1 KGHSH and CDR2 LQKENI come from the germline V gene. The CDR3, as DNA: TGTGCCAGCTCGCGGGAATCAGGAGAAAAACTGTTTTTT. Its translation: CASSRESGEKLFF.

The chain is built from TRBV29-1 and TRBJ1-1; 8 bases line up with TRBD1. Trimming removed 7 bases from V and 0 bases from J; junction bases left unmatched: 13. This CDR3 has 16 residues. In germline, CDR1 is SQVTM, CDR2 ANQGSEA. CDR3 residues: CSGARTGFALNTEAFF. CDR3 DNA sequence: TGCAGCGGGGCGAGGACAGGGTTCGCCTTGAACACTGAAGCTTTCTTT.